This T cell receptor beta chain emerged from a study of cytomegalovirus exposure and HLA in healthy donors. Study results and limitations: Earlier analysis found most TCR beta V segments productive about 90% or about 30% of the time. In most subjects, TCR beta sequences reportedly gave accurate predictions of HLA-A and HLA-B alleles. A later analysis linked a missense variant in DCLRE1C to the trimming of TCR beta V and J genes. The listing of roughly 160 TCR beta chains classed them as cytomegalovirus-associated.

This clone has a single count. Its antigen is currently unknown. The PCR made use of 60 Vbeta and 13 Jbeta primers. Assay: immunoSEQ multiplex PCR; the TCRdb copy retains only in-frame clones and omits some. Of 150,000 to 200,000 clones in the sample, over 65% were seen once. The TCR was taken from a woman between 25 and 40 years old in good health and CMV-seropositive. Sequenced: PBMCs.

CDR3 sequence: CASSEGQGRTYEQYF. DNA of the CDR3: TGCGCCAGCAGTGAGGGACAGGGGCGAACCTACGAGCAGTACTTC. The genes are TRBV10-1 and TRBJ2-7, with 9 bases fitting TRBD1. The CDR3 extends over 15 amino acids. Germline values: CDR1 WNHNN, CDR2 SYGVQD (reference sequence). Trimming took 2 bases from V and 2 from J; bases not matched to a gene: 4.